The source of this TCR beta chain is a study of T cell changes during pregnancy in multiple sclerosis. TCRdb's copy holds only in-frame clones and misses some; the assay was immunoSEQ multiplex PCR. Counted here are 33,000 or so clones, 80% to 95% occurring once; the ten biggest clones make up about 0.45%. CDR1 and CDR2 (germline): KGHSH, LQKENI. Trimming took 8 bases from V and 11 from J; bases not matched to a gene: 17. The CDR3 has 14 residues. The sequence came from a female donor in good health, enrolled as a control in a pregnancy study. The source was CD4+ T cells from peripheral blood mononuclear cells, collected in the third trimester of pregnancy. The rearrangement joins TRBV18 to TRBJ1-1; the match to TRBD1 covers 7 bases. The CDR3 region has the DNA TGTGCCAGCCAAGAGTCACAGGGGATCTTAAACGCTTTCTTT. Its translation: CASQESQGILNAFF.